Listed here are 3 T cell receptor beta chains from one sample, sequenced in a study of technical replicates of blood from four donors. The table came from immunoSEQ multiplex PCR; TCRdb's copy has only in-frame clones and leaves some out. The sample lists fewer than 85,000 clones, about 96% occurring once. Sequencing input: T cells isolated from PBMCs. The receptors here all came from a human donor in good health.

This chain uses TRBV6-6 with TRBJ2-3; D not certain. CDR1 is MNHNY and CDR2 is SVGAGI in the germline V gene (reference sequence). This CDR3 region has 13 residues. V was clipped by 1 base and J by 6 bases, with 8 bases between them. This CDR3 is CASSYYYRDTQYF. In DNA, the CDR3 is TGTGCCAGCAGTTACTATTATCGGGATACGCAGTATTTT.

The table lists this clone with a count of one. V gene TRBV28 combines with J gene TRBJ2-7; D possibly corresponds to TRBD1 (6 bases). Between the trimmed V and J ends, which lost 6 bases and 0 bases, there was a span of 9 bases. Per germline, CDR1 MDHEN and CDR2 SYDVKM. CDR3 length: 13 residues. CDR3: CASRLRGSYEQYF. CDR3 nucleotides: TGTGCCAGCAGGCTCAGGGGCTCCTACGAGCAGTACTTC. The full variable domain, completed using reference TRBV28 and TRBJ2-7, is DVKVTQSSRYLVKRTGEKVFLECVQDMDHENMFWYRQDPGLGLRLIYFSYDVKMKEKGDIPEGYSVSREKKERFSLILESASTNQTSMYLCASRLRGSYEQYFGPGTRLTVT.

This chain connects TRBV27 to TRBJ2-7; possible D gene TRBD1, 6 bases. Germline lookup yields CDR1 MNHEY and CDR2 SMNVEV (reference sequence). The CDR3 is made up of 14 amino acids. Trimming removed 0 bases from V and 4 bases from J, with 10 bases in between. The CDR3 DNA is TGTGCCAGCAGTTTATCGCGGCAGGGGTACGAGCAGTACTTC. Its protein product is CASSLSRQGYEQYF.